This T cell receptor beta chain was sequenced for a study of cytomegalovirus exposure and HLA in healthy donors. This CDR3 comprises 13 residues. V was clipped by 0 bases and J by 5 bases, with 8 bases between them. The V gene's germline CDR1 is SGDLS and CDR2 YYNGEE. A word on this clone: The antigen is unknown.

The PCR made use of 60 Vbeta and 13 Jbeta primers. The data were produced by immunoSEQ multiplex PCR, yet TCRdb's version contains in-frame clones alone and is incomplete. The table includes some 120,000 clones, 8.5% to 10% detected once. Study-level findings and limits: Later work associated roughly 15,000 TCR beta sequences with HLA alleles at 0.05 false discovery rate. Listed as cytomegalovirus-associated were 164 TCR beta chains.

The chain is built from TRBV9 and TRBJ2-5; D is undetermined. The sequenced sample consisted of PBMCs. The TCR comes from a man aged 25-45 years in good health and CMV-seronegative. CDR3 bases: TGTGCCAGCAGCGTAGTACCCGGGGAGACCCAGTACTTC. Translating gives CASSVVPGETQYF.